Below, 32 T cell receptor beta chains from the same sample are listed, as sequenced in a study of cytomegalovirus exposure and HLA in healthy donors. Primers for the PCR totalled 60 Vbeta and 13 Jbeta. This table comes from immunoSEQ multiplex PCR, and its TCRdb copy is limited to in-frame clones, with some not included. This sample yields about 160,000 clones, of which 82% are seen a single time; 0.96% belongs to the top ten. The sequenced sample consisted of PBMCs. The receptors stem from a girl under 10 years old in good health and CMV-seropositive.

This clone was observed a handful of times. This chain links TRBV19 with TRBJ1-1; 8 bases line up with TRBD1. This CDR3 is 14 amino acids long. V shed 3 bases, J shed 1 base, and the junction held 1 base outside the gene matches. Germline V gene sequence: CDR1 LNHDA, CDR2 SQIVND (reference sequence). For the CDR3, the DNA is TGTGCCAGTAGTATCCAGGGGGCGAACACTGAAGCTTTCTTT. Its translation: CASSIQGANTEAFF.

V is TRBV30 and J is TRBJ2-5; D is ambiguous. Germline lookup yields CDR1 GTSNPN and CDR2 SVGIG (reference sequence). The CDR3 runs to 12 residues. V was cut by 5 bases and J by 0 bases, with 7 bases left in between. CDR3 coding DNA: TGTGCCTGGCTTAGCCACCAAGAGACCCAGTACTTC. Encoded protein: CAWLSHQETQYF.

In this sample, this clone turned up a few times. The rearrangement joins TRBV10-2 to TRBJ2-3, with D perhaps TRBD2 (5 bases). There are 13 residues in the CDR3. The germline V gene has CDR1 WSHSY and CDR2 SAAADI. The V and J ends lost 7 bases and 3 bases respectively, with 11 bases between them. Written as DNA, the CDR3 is TGCGCCAGCATGGTACTAGAGACAGATACGCAGTATTTT. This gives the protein CASMVLETDTQYF.

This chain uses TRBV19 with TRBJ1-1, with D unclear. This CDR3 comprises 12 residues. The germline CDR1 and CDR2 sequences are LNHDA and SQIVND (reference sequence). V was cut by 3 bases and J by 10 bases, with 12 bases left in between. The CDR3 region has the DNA TGTGCCAGTAGTATGGAGTGGCGAGCAGCTTTCTTT. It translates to CASSMEWRAAFF. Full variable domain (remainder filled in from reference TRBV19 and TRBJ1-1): DGGITQSPKYLFRKEGQNVTLSCEQNLNHDAMYWYRQDPGQGLRLIYYSQIVNDFQKGDIAEGYSVSREKKESFPLTVTSAQKNPTAFYLCASSMEWRAAFFGQGTRLTVV.

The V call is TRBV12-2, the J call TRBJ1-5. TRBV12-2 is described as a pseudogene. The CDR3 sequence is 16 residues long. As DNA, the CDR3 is TGTGCAAGTCGCTTCCCATCCACTATTTGCAATCAGCCCCAGCATTTT. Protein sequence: CASRFPSTICNQPQHF.

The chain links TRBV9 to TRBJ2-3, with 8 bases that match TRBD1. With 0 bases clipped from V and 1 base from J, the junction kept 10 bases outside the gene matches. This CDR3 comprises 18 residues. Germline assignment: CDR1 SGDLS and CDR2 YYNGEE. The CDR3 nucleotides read TGTGCCAGCAGCGTAGGATTGGAGACAGGGGCTCGCACAGATACGCAGTATTTT. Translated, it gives CASSVGLETGARTDTQYF.

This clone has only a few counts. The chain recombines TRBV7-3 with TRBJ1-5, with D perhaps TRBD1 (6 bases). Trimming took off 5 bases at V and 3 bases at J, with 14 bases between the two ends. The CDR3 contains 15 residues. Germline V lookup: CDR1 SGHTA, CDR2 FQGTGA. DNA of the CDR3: TGTGCCAGCAGCCCACAGGGTAACTTCAATCAGCCCCAGCATTTT. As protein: CASSPQGNFNQPQHF.

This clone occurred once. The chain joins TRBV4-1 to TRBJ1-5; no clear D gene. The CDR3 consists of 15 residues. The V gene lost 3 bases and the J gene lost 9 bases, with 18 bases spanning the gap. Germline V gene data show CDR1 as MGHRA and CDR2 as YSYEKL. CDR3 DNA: TGCGCCAGCAGCCATGCGGGGAAGACTTATTTGCCCCAGCATTTT. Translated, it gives CASSHAGKTYLPQHF.

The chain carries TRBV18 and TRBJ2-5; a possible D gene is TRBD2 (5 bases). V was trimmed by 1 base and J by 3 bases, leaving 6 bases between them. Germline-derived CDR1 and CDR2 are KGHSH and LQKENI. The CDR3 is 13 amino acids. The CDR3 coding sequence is TGTGCCAGCTCACCACGAGGGAAAGAGACCCAGTACTTC. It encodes CASSPRGKETQYF. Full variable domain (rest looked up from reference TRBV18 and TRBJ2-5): NAGVMQNPRHLVRRRGQEARLRCSPMKGHSHVYWYRQLPEEGLKFMVYLQKENIIDESGMPKERFSAEFPKEGPSILRIQQVVRGDSAAYFCASSPRGKETQYFGPGTRLLVL.

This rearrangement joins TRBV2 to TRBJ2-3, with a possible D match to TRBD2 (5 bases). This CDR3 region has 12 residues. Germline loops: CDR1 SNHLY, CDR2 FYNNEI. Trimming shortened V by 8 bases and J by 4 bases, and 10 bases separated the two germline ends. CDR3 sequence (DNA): TGTGCCAGCGGACTTTCGTCAGATACGCAGTATTTT. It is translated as CASGLSSDTQYF. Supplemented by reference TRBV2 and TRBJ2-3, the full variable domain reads EPEVTQTPSHQVTQMGQEVILRCVPISNHLYFYWYRQILGQKVEFLVSFYNNEISEKSEIFDDQFSVERPDGSNFTLKIRSTKLEDSAMYFCASGLSSDTQYFGPGTRLTVL.

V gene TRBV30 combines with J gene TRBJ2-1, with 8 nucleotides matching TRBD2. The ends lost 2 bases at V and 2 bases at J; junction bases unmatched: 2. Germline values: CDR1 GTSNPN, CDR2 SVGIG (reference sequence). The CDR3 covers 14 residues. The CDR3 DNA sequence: TGTGCCTGGAGTTTCGGGAGGGCCTACAATGAGCAGTTCTTC. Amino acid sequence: CAWSFGRAYNEQFF.

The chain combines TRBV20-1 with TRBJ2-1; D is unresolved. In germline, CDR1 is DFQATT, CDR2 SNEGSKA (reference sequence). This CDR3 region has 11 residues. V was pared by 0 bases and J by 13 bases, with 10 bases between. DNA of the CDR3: TGCAGTGCTAGAGATCTTCCCTTCCAGTTCTTC. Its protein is CSARDLPFQFF.

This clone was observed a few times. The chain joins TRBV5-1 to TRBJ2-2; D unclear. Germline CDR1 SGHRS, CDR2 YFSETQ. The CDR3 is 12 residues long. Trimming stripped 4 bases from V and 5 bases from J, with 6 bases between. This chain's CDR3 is CASSPRTGELFF. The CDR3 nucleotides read TGCGCCAGCAGCCCGAGGACCGGGGAGCTGTTTTTT.

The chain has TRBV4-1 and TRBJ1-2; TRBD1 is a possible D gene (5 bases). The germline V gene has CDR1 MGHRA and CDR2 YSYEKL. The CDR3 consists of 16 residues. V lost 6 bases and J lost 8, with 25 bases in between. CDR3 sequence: CASRQWGEGRLRGYTF. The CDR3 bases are TGCGCCAGCAGGCAGTGGGGGGAAGGGCGCCTTCGCGGCTACACCTTC.

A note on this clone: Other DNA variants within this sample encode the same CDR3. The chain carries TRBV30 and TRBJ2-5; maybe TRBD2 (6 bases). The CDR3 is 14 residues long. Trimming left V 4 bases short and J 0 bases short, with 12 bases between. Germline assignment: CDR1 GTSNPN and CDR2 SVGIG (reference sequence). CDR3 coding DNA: TGTGCCTGGAATCAGCGGGCCTACCAAGAGACCCAGTACTTC. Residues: CAWNQRAYQETQYF.

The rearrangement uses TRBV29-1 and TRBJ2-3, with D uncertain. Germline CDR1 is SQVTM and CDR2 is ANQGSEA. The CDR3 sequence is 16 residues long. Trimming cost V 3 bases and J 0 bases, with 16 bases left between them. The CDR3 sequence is CSVDQPAGGSTDTQYF. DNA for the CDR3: TGCAGCGTTGATCAACCTGCAGGTGGGAGCACAGATACGCAGTATTTT.

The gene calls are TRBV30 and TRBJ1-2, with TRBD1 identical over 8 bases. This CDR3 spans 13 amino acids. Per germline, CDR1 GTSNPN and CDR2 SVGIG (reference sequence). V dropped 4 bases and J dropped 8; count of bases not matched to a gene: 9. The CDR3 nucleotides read TGTGCCTGGACTGACAGGGGAGGGTTGGGCTACACCTTC. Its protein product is CAWTDRGGLGYTF.

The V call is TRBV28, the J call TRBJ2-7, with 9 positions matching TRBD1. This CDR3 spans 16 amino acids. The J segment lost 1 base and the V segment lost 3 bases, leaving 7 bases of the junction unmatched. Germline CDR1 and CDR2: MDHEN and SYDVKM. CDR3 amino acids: CASSFSPGQGSYEQYF. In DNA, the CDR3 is TGTGCCAGCAGTTTTTCCCCGGGACAGGGTTCCTACGAGCAGTACTTC.

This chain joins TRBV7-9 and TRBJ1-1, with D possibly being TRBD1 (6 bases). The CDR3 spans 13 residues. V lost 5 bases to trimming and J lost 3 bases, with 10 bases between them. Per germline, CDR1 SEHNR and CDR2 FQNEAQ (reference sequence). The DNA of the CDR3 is TGTGCCAGCAGCCGACAGGTCCACACTGAAGCTTTCTTT. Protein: CASSRQVHTEAFF.

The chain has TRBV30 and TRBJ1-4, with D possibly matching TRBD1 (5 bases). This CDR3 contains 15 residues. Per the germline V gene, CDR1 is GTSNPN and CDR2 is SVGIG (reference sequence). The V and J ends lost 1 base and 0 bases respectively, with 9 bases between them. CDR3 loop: CAWSARGATNEKLFF. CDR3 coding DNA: TGTGCCTGGAGTGCCCGGGGGGCAACTAATGAAAAACTGTTTTTT.

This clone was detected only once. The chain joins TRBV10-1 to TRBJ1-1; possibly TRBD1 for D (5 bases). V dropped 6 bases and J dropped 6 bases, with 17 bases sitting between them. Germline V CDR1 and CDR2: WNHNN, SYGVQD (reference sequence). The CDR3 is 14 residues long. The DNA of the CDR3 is TGCGCCAGCAGCCAAGCACCTCAGGGTTCTGAAGCTTTCTTT. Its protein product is CASSQAPQGSEAFF.

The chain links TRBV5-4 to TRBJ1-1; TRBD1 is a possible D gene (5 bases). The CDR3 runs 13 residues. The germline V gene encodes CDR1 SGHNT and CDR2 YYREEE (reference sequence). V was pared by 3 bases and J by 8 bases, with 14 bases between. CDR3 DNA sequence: TGTGCCAGCAGCTCGGAAAGATGGGGCGAAGCTTTCTTT. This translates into CASSSERWGEAFF.

CDR3 coding DNA: TGCGCCAGCAGCCAACCCCAACTGGGGAGCTCCTACAATGAGCAGTTCTTC. It is translated as CASSQPQLGSSYNEQFF. The chain recombines TRBV4-1 with TRBJ2-1; tentative D call: TRBD2 (5 bases). The CDR3 has 17 amino acids. The germline V gene encodes CDR1 MGHRA and CDR2 YSYEKL. V lost 2 bases to trimming and J lost 0 bases, with 14 bases between them.

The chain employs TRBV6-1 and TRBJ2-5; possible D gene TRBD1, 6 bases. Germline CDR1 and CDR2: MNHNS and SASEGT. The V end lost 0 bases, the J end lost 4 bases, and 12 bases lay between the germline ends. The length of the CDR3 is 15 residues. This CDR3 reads CASSEAQGSAETQYF. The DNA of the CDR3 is TGTGCCAGCAGTGAAGCACAGGGATCCGCAGAGACCCAGTACTTC.

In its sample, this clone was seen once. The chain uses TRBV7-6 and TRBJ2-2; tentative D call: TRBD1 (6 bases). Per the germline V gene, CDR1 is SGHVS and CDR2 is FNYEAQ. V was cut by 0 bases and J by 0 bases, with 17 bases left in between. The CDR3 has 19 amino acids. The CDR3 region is CASSLAGQGPTSNTGELFF. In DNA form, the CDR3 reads TGTGCCAGCAGCTTAGCGGGTCAGGGGCCTACCTCGAACACCGGGGAGCTGTTTTTT.

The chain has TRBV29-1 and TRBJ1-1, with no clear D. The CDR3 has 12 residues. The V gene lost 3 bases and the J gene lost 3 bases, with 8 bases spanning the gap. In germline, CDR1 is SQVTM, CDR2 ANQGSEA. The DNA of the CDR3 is TGCAGCGTTGAGTTCGTCTACACTGAAGCTTTCTTT. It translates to CSVEFVYTEAFF.

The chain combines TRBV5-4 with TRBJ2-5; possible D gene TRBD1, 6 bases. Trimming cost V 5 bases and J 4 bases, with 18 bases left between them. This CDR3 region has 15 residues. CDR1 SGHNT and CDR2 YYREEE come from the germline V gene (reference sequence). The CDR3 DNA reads TGTGCCAGCAGTCCAACCCTCGACAGGTCAGAGACCCAGTACTTC. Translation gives CASSPTLDRSETQYF.

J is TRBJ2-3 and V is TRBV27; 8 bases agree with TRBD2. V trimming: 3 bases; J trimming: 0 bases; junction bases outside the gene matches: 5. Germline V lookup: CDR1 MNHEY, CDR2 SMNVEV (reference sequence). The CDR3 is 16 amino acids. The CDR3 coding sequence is TGTGCCAGCAGTTTGTTAGCGGGAACTAGCACAGATACGCAGTATTTT. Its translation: CASSLLAGTSTDTQYF.

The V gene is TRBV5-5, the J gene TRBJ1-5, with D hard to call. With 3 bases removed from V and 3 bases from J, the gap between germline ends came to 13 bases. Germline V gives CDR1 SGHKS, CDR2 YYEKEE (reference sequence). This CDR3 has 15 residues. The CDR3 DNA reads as TGTGCCAGCAGCTCCAGAGGGATGAACAATCAGCCCCAGCATTTT. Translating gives CASSSRGMNNQPQHF.

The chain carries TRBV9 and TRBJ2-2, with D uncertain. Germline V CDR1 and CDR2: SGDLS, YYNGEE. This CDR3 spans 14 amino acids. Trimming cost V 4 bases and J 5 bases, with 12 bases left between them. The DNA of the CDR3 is TGTGCCAGCAGCCCGAGTCCCGTTACCGGGGAGCTGTTTTTT. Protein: CASSPSPVTGELFF.

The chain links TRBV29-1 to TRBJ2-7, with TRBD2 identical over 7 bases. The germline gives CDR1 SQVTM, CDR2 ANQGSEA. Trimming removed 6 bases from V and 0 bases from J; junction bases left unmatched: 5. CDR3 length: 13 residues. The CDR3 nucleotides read TGCAGCGTCCGACTAGCCACCTCCTACGAGCAGTACTTC. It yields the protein CSVRLATSYEQYF.

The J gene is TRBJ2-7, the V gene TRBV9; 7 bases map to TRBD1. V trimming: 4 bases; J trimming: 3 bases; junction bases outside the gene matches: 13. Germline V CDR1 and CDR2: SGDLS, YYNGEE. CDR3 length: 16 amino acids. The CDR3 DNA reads TGTGCCAGCAGCCCGACTAACAGGGGTGCGGGCTACGAGCAGTACTTC. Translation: CASSPTNRGAGYEQYF.